This passage covers 26 T cell receptor beta chains from one sample sequenced in a study of Ad26.COV2.S vaccination and SARS-CoV-2 variants (dated by TCRdb to about 2021). The library was built by means of the immunoSEQ multiplex PCR assay. Sourced from immuneACCESS, this table was stored by TCRdb with only in-frame sequences that have V and J called. A share of the clones is absent; for the studies checked, an unresolved V gene accounts for under half, and the remainder has no known explanation. A total of 46,000 or so clones appear in this sample, roughly 83% of them only once. The ten largest clones take up approximately 51% of the sample. Read against the paper, the sample's time point label means: individuals recovered from natural SARS-CoV-2 infection. The sequencing here drew on peripheral blood, taken after recovery from COVID-19. These receptors all come from a human donor who had recovered from COVID-19.

This clone has just one count. The chain carries TRBV5-1 and TRBJ1-6, with D possibly being TRBD1 (5 bases). The V end was cut by 4 bases, the J end by 3 bases, with 14 bases between. CDR1 is SGHRS, CDR2 YFSETQ, per germline. The CDR3 length is 16 residues. DNA for the CDR3: TGCGCCAGCAGCCCGGGACGTATGAACTATAATTCACCCCTCCACTTT. Residues: CASSPGRMNYNSPLHF.

CDR3 sequence reads: CASSQYLITEAFF. The CDR3 DNA follows: TGTGCCAGCAGCCAATATCTAATCACTGAAGCTTTCTTT. V gene TRBV14 combines with J gene TRBJ1-1, with D unresolved. Germline V gene data show CDR1 as SGHDN and CDR2 as FVKESK. The germline V and J ends were trimmed by 2 bases and 4 bases, with 8 bases remaining between them. CDR3 length: 13 residues. Looking up the rest from reference TRBV14 and TRBJ1-1 gives the full variable domain: EAGVTQFPSHSVIEKGQTVTLRCDPISGHDNLYWYRRVMGKEIKFLLHFVKESKQDESGMPNNRFLAERTGGTYSTLKVQPAELEDSGVYFCASSQYLITEAFFGQGTRLTVV.

Only one count was recorded for this clone. V and J are TRBV3-1 (or the pseudogene TRBV3-2) and TRBJ1-1; no clear D gene. The CDR3 spans 14 residues. Between the trimmed V and J ends, which lost 1 base and 5 bases, there was a span of 11 bases. Germline V gene data show CDR1 as LGHDT and CDR2 as YNNKEL (reference sequence). The CDR3 sequence is CASSQGTGVTEAFF. Here the CDR3 DNA reads TGTGCCAGCAGCCAAGGTACCGGGGTGACTGAAGCTTTCTTT.

The chain links TRBV13 to TRBJ2-1, with D perhaps matching TRBD1 or TRBD2 (6 bases each). The CDR3 spans 17 residues. CDR1 is PRHDT and CDR2 is FYEKMQ in the germline V gene (reference sequence). Trimming left V 0 bases short and J 1 base short, with 13 bases between. The CDR3 DNA sequence: TGTGCCAGCAGCTTAGGCCGAGGGGGAGGTTCCTACAATGAGCAGTTCTTC. Translated, it gives CASSLGRGGGSYNEQFF.

This chain uses TRBV7-2 with TRBJ1-6; D might be TRBD1 (5 bases). V was shortened by 2 bases and J by 9 bases, with 8 bases between the two germline ends. The germline CDR1 and CDR2 sequences are SGHTA and FQGNSA. CDR3 length: 13 amino acids. CDR3 bases: TGTGCCAGCAGCTTAAGGGGCTCTTCACCCCTCCACTTT. Translating it yields CASSLRGSSPLHF.

The V call is TRBV5-1, the J call TRBJ1-4, with 9 bases identical to TRBD1. This CDR3 is 14 amino acids long. Trimming took 4 bases from V and 8 from J; bases not matched to a gene: 6. Germline CDR1 is SGHRS and CDR2 is YFSETQ. The CDR3 DNA is TGCGCCAGCAGCCCAGGGACAGGGCAAGAAAAACTGTTTTTT. Amino acid sequence: CASSPGTGQEKLFF.

The chain has TRBV30 and TRBJ2-1; perhaps TRBD2 as D (6 bases). The CDR3 runs to 13 residues. Germline lookup yields CDR1 GTSNPN and CDR2 SVGIG (reference sequence). The V and J ends lost 1 base and 2 bases respectively, with 6 bases between them. The CDR3 reads CAWSGGTYNEQFF. As DNA, the CDR3 is TGTGCCTGGAGTGGCGGGACCTACAATGAGCAGTTCTTC.

This chain connects TRBV6-5 to TRBJ1-1; TRBD1 aligns across 7 bases. Per the germline V gene, CDR1 is MNHEY and CDR2 is SVGAGI. V gave up 5 bases and J gave up 4 bases; unmatched junction bases: 7. The CDR3 runs to 14 residues. CDR3 in amino acids: CASSPQGGITEAFF. The CDR3 DNA is TGTGCCAGCAGTCCTCAGGGGGGGATCACTGAAGCTTTCTTT.

The chain combines TRBV19 with TRBJ1-1; maybe TRBD1 (5 bases). V lost 7 bases and J lost 4, with 13 bases in between. The CDR3 length is 13 residues. Per the germline V gene, CDR1 is LNHDA and CDR2 is SQIVND (reference sequence). The CDR3 DNA sequence: TGTGCCAGTACCCACCGGGGGGGCACTGAAGCTTTCTTT. Protein sequence: CASTHRGGTEAFF.

This clone was picked up one time. This chain joins TRBV7-8 and TRBJ2-3; 7 nucleotides agree with TRBD1. CDR3 length: 14 residues. V shed 3 bases and J 3 bases; nucleotides not matched to a gene: 3. CDR1 is SGHVS, CDR2 FQNEAQ, per germline. The CDR3 loop reads CASSFTGETDTQYF. CDR3 nucleotide sequence: TGTGCCAGCAGCTTTACAGGGGAAACAGATACGCAGTATTTT.

V is TRBV5-8 and J is TRBJ1-1; TRBD1 might be the D (6 bases). The CDR3 covers 14 residues. CDR1 is SGHTS, CDR2 YDEGEE, per germline. V dropped 5 bases and J dropped 1 base, with 12 bases sitting between them. The CDR3 bases are TGTGCCAGCAGATTACAGGGACGGAACACTGAAGCTTTCTTT. Its protein product is CASRLQGRNTEAFF. Combining the CDR3 with reference TRBV5-8 and TRBJ1-1 gives the whole variable domain EAGVTQSPTHLIKTRGQQATLRCSPISGHTSVYWYQQALGLGLQFLLWYDEGEERNRGNFPPRFSGRQFPNYSSELNVNALELEDSALYLCASRLQGRNTEAFFGQGTRLTVV.

This chain joins TRBV6-5 and TRBJ2-7; TRBD1 matches at 7 bases. CDR1 and CDR2 (germline): MNHEY, SVGAGI. This CDR3 has 15 residues. Trimming removed 6 bases from V and 0 bases from J; junction bases left unmatched: 8. Here the CDR3 reads CASSEGQPSSYEQYV. The DNA for the CDR3 is TGTGCCAGCAGCGAGGGACAGCCGAGCTCCTACGAGCAGTACGTC.

This clone was counted once. The rearrangement links TRBV2 to TRBJ2-5, with TRBD2 matching over 8 bases. Germline V CDR1 and CDR2: SNHLY, FYNNEI. V was clipped by 2 bases and J by 4 bases; unmatched bases: 0. This CDR3 contains 13 residues. In DNA, the CDR3 is TGTGCCAGCAGTGAACGGGAGGGAGAGACCCAGTACTTC. It translates to CASSEREGETQYF.

A single count supports this clone. This CDR3 is also generated by other DNA sequences in the sample. CDR3 in DNA: TGTGCCAGCAGTCGGCCGGGGGTGGGTTATGGCTACACCTTC. It translates to CASSRPGVGYGYTF. V gene TRBV6-5 combines with J gene TRBJ1-2; TRBD1 might be the D (5 bases). V was clipped by 5 bases and J by 5 bases, with 15 bases between them. The CDR3 spans 14 residues. The germline V gene has CDR1 MNHEY and CDR2 SVGAGI.

V usage is TRBV19 and J usage is TRBJ2-1, with 8 bases identical to TRBD1. Germline trimming cut 5 bases from V and 0 bases from J; bases unmatched to any gene: 6. The CDR3 has 16 residues. CDR1 is LNHDA, CDR2 SQIVND, per germline (reference sequence). CDR3 sequence: CASSSRQGSSYNEQFF. For the CDR3, the DNA is TGTGCCAGTAGTTCTCGACAGGGGAGCTCCTACAATGAGCAGTTCTTC.

This clone was seen a handful of times. The chain joins TRBV5-8 to TRBJ2-3; D unresolved. V was shortened by 5 bases and J by 3 bases, with 10 bases between the two germline ends. Per germline, CDR1 SGHTS and CDR2 YDEGEE. The CDR3 length is 13 residues. CDR3 region: CASRPLPTDTQYF. The DNA of the CDR3 is TGTGCCAGCAGACCCCTGCCGACAGATACGCAGTATTTT. Combining the CDR3 with reference TRBV5-8 and TRBJ2-3 gives the whole variable domain EAGVTQSPTHLIKTRGQQATLRCSPISGHTSVYWYQQALGLGLQFLLWYDEGEERNRGNFPPRFSGRQFPNYSSELNVNALELEDSALYLCASRPLPTDTQYFGPGTRLTVL.

This clone turned up a few times. V gene TRBV7-9 combines with J gene TRBJ1-6; D is unclear. The V end was cut by 4 bases, the J end by 7 bases, with 8 bases between. CDR1 and CDR2 (germline): SEHNR, FQNEAQ (reference sequence). This CDR3 comprises 13 residues. The DNA for the CDR3 is TGTGCCAGCAGCTACAGAGAGAATTCACCCCTCCACTTT. Encoded protein: CASSYRENSPLHF.

The CDR3 loop is CASQTGTANTEAFF. CDR3 DNA: TGTGCCAGCCAGACCGGGACCGCGAACACTGAAGCTTTCTTT. The V gene is TRBV19, the J gene TRBJ1-1; TRBD1 might be the D (5 bases). Trimming pared 9 bases from V and 1 base from J, leaving 15 bases between. CDR1 LNHDA and CDR2 SQIVND come from the germline V gene (reference sequence). The CDR3 contains 14 residues. Complete variable domain (other parts from reference TRBV19 and TRBJ1-1): DGGITQSPKYLFRKEGQNVTLSCEQNLNHDAMYWYRQDPGQGLRLIYYSQIVNDFQKGDIAEGYSVSREKKESFPLTVTSAQKNPTAFYLCASQTGTANTEAFFGQGTRLTVV.

Here the CDR3 DNA reads TGTGCCAGTACCAGGTCTGACAATGAGCAGTTCTTC. It encodes CASTRSDNEQFF. The chain recombines TRBV19 with TRBJ2-1, with D unresolved. Germline lookup yields CDR1 LNHDA and CDR2 SQIVND (reference sequence). Trimming shortened V by 7 bases and J by 5 bases, and 9 bases separated the two germline ends. CDR3 size: 12 residues.

This clone showed up just a few times. J is TRBJ1-1 and V is TRBV27, with D maybe TRBD1 (5 bases). Trimming removed 5 bases from V and 4 bases from J, with 17 bases in between. CDR3 size: 15 residues. The V gene's germline CDR1 is MNHEY and CDR2 SMNVEV (reference sequence). The DNA of the CDR3 is TGTGCCAGCAGTCTCGCCTCGGGGAGGGGCACTGAAGCTTTCTTT. The encoded protein is CASSLASGRGTEAFF.

This clone was observed a few times. The chain links TRBV5-6 to TRBJ1-1, with TRBD1 as a possible D gene (6 bases). The CDR3 covers 15 residues. CDR1 and CDR2 (germline): SGHDT, YYEEEE. Trimming stripped 0 bases from V and 7 bases from J, with 16 bases between. In nucleotides, the CDR3 is TGTGCCAGCAGCTTGGTTAGTATGGCAGGGGATGAAGCTTTCTTT. Translation: CASSLVSMAGDEAFF.

The chain carries TRBV3-1 (or the pseudogene TRBV3-2) and TRBJ2-3, with a possible D match to TRBD2 (5 bases). Trimming left V 2 bases short and J 1 base short, with 7 bases between. Germline V gene sequence: CDR1 LGHDT, CDR2 YNNKEL (reference sequence). The CDR3 extends over 14 amino acids. CDR3 region: CASSQPGGTDTQYF. CDR3 DNA: TGTGCCAGCAGCCAACCCGGGGGCACAGATACGCAGTATTTT.

The chain links TRBV7-8 to TRBJ2-1; D is ambiguous. CDR3 length: 15 residues. V was pared by 2 bases and J by 0 bases, with 8 bases between. Germline CDR1 and CDR2: SGHVS and FQNEAQ. CDR3 sequence: CASSLLVDSYNEQFF. CDR3 DNA: TGTGCCAGCAGCTTACTCGTCGACTCCTACAATGAGCAGTTCTTC.

This sequence joins TRBV19 and TRBJ2-3; 16 bases fit TRBD2. V trimming: 7 bases; J trimming: 2 bases; junction bases outside the gene matches: 6. This CDR3 comprises 17 residues. Looked up from germline, CDR1 is LNHDA and CDR2 is SQIVND (reference sequence). This chain's CDR3 is CASTLGLAGGITDTQYF. CDR3 sequence (DNA): TGTGCCAGTACCCTGGGACTAGCGGGGGGGATCACAGATACGCAGTATTTT. The complete variable domain, with remaining parts taken from reference TRBV19 and TRBJ2-3, reads DGGITQSPKYLFRKEGQNVTLSCEQNLNHDAMYWYRQDPGQGLRLIYYSQIVNDFQKGDIAEGYSVSREKKESFPLTVTSAQKNPTAFYLCASTLGLAGGITDTQYFGPGTRLTVL.

This chain uses TRBV4-1 with TRBJ1-5, with no clear D. Germline CDR1 MGHRA, CDR2 YSYEKL. There are 14 residues in the CDR3. V lost 0 bases to trimming and J lost 6 bases, with 9 bases between them. CDR3 protein: CASSQDPALQPQHF. CDR3 sequence (DNA): TGCGCCAGCAGCCAAGATCCGGCGCTTCAGCCCCAGCATTTT.

The chain has TRBV7-9 and TRBJ2-2; 8 bases fit TRBD1. The CDR3 covers 17 residues. V lost 2 bases and J lost 3; bases outside the gene matches: 8. CDR1 is SEHNR and CDR2 is FQNEAQ in the germline V gene (reference sequence). The CDR3 spells CASSLKTGTGDTGELFF. The CDR3 DNA reads as TGTGCCAGCAGCTTAAAAACCGGGACAGGAGACACCGGGGAGCTGTTTTTT.